This passage covers 24 T cell receptor beta chains from one sample sequenced in a study of blood T cell repertoires in COVID-19. Method: immunoSEQ multiplex PCR; TCRdb's copy keeps in-frame clones and lacks some. The sample lists roughly 130,000 clones, roughly 90% occurring once. The specimen sequenced was peripheral blood. The receptor set was obtained from a man aged 55-75 years with COVID-19, enrolled during active disease.

This clone was seen ten or more times. This CDR3 is CASSSNSNQPQHF. The CDR3 nucleotides read TGTGCCAGCAGCTCCAATAGCAATCAGCCCCAGCATTTT. V is TRBV7-2 and J is TRBJ1-5; D remains ambiguous. Trimming cost V 4 bases and J 0 bases, with 4 bases left between them. The CDR3 is 13 residues long. CDR1 SGHTA and CDR2 FQGNSA come from the germline V gene.

The chain has TRBV6-2 or TRBV6-3 and TRBJ1-2, with D tentatively TRBD1 (5 bases). The CDR3 is 12 residues long. Trimming took 2 bases from V and 5 from J, leaving 6 bases between them. Per the germline V gene, CDR1 is MNHEY and CDR2 is SVGEGT. The CDR3 DNA sequence: TGTGCCAGCAGTTACGGGGGGTATGGCTACACCTTC. Translating it yields CASSYGGYGYTF.

This chain links TRBV24-1 with TRBJ1-1; 8 nucleotides align to TRBD1. V shed 5 bases and J 1 base; nucleotides not matched to a gene: 5. This CDR3 region has 15 residues. CDR1 and CDR2 (germline): KGHDR, SFDVKD. The CDR3: CATSAGQDPNTEAFF. CDR3 coding DNA: TGTGCCACCAGTGCGGGACAGGACCCGAACACTGAAGCTTTCTTT.

This clone has just a few counts. This chain joins TRBV19 and TRBJ1-5; TRBD1 is a possible D gene (6 bases). Germline CDR1 reads LNHDA; CDR2 reads SQIVND (reference sequence). The CDR3 runs to 17 residues. The V and J ends lost 3 bases and 2 bases respectively, with 17 bases between them. This CDR3 reads CASSITGSGEGNQPQHF. The CDR3 nucleotides are TGTGCCAGTAGTATTACAGGGTCCGGTGAGGGCAATCAGCCCCAGCATTTT.

The rearrangement uses TRBV13 and TRBJ2-7, with D possibly being TRBD1 (5 bases). Germline V gene lookup returns CDR1 PRHDT and CDR2 FYEKMQ (reference sequence). V was pared by 3 bases and J by 4 bases, with 10 bases between. The CDR3 totals 13 residues. As DNA, the CDR3 is TGTGCCAGCAGCTTTAGCAGGGCGTACGAGCAGTACTTC. Protein: CASSFSRAYEQYF. Full variable domain (remainder filled in from reference TRBV13 and TRBJ2-7): AAGVIQSPRHLIKEKRETATLKCYPIPRHDTVYWYQQGPGQDPQFLISFYEKMQSDKGSIPDRFSAQQFSDYHSELNMSSLELGDSALYFCASSFSRAYEQYFGPGTRLTVT.

The genes are TRBV21-1 and TRBJ2-7; TRBD2, the D gene given by the table, was not confirmed from the DNA. TRBV21-1 counts as a pseudogene. This CDR3 is built from 20 residues. The CDR3 bases are TGTGCCAGCAGCAAAAATGGGGTCGTTAGCGGGAAGGGCCCCTACTACGAGCAGTACTTC. Translating it yields CASSKNGVVSGKGPYYEQYF.

This chain uses TRBV19 with TRBJ1-1; D perhaps matches TRBD1 (5 bases). Trimming took 5 bases from V and 5 from J, leaving 12 bases between them. The germline gives CDR1 LNHDA, CDR2 SQIVND (reference sequence). The CDR3 covers 13 residues. CDR3 in DNA: TGTGCCAGTAGTCTGGGACTGGGGACTGAAGCTTTCTTT. Residues: CASSLGLGTEAFF.

V is TRBV15 and J is TRBJ2-1, with 7 bases aligning to TRBD1. The V gene end was trimmed by 5 bases and the J gene end by 1 base; junction bases not matched to a gene: 5. Germline lookup yields CDR1 LNHNV and CDR2 YYDKDF (reference sequence). The CDR3 has 15 amino acids. Written as DNA, the CDR3 is TGTGCCACCAGCGTAGGGACAGATTCCTACAATGAGCAGTTCTTC. Its protein product is CATSVGTDSYNEQFF.

The V call is TRBV27, the J call TRBJ2-7; D may be TRBD2 (5 bases). Trimming shortened V by 9 bases and J by 6 bases, and 9 bases separated the two germline ends. The CDR3 consists of 10 residues. Per the germline V gene, CDR1 is MNHEY and CDR2 is SMNVEV (reference sequence). The CDR3 is CARGSCEQYF. Here the CDR3 DNA reads TGTGCCAGAGGGAGTTGCGAGCAGTACTTC.

V gene TRBV18 combines with J gene TRBJ2-7; D perhaps matches TRBD1 (6 bases). Germline CDR1 KGHSH, CDR2 LQKENI. The CDR3 has 15 amino acids. Trimming left V 6 bases short and J 1 base short, with 16 bases between. The CDR3, as DNA: TGTGCCAGCTCGTCAACAGGGCCCTTATCCTACGAGCAGTACTTC. Translated, it gives CASSSTGPLSYEQYF.

V is TRBV10-3 and J is TRBJ2-5, with D possibly being TRBD1 (6 bases). Germline CDR1 reads ENHRY; CDR2 reads SYGVKD. The CDR3 loop spans 16 amino acids. The germline V and J ends were trimmed by 0 bases and 4 bases, with 15 bases remaining between them. The CDR3: CAISESTGKDRETQYF. The DNA for the CDR3 is TGTGCCATCAGTGAGTCAACAGGGAAAGATCGAGAGACCCAGTACTTC.

This chain links TRBV11-3 with TRBJ2-7; tentative D call: TRBD1 (6 bases). The ends were cut back, 3 bases at V and 2 bases at J, with 17 bases in the middle. CDR1 and CDR2 from the germline V gene are SGHNT and YENEEA. The CDR3 runs to 16 residues. In DNA, the CDR3 is TGTGCCAGCAGCTTGTTCCCCCAGGGGCCCCCCTACGAGCAGTACTTC. Protein product: CASSLFPQGPPYEQYF.

The chain uses TRBV6-6 and TRBJ1-2; D is ambiguous. V dropped 5 bases and J dropped 10 bases, with 11 bases sitting between them. Germline V CDR1 and CDR2: MNHNY, SVGAGI (reference sequence). CDR3 length: 11 amino acids. The CDR3 DNA reads as TGTGCCAGCAGTAGAACACCTCTCTACACCTTC. Its protein product is CASSRTPLYTF.

The chain employs TRBV29-1 and TRBJ1-2, with a possible D match to TRBD1 (5 bases). The CDR3 runs to 15 residues. Trimming cost V 0 bases and J 5 bases, with 16 bases left between them. Germline CDR1 is SQVTM and CDR2 is ANQGSEA. The CDR3 DNA is TGCAGCGTTGAAGATCTGGCCAGGGCAGGGTATGGCTACACCTTC. It translates to CSVEDLARAGYGYTF.

This clone was detected a few times. The J gene is TRBJ1-1, the V gene TRBV24-1; TRBD1 is a possible D gene (6 bases). This CDR3 is 13 amino acids long. V lost 3 bases, J lost 11 bases, and 15 bases lay in between. Per the germline V gene, CDR1 is KGHDR and CDR2 is SFDVKD. The CDR3 loop is CATSDPRGARAFF. In DNA form, the CDR3 reads TGTGCCACCAGTGATCCCCGGGGGGCGCGGGCTTTCTTT.

The genes are TRBV6-5 and TRBJ2-7, with TRBD1 matching 7 bases. CDR3 length: 16 amino acids. Germline CDR1 and CDR2: MNHEY and SVGAGI. Trimming at V came to 4 bases and at J to 0 bases, leaving 9 bases not matched to a gene. The CDR3 bases are TGTGCCAGCAGTTCCCCAGGGGGACGCAGCTCCTACGAGCAGTACTTC. It specifies CASSSPGGRSSYEQYF.

The gene calls are TRBV2 and TRBJ2-1; the match to TRBD2 covers 7 bases. Germline assignment: CDR1 SNHLY and CDR2 FYNNEI. V shed 11 bases, J shed 6 bases, and the junction held 13 bases outside the gene matches. This CDR3 has 14 amino acids. CDR3 nucleotides: TGTGCCGGAACGGGACTAAAGATTGCCAATGAGCAGTTCTTC. Its protein is CAGTGLKIANEQFF.

The J gene is TRBJ2-7, the V gene TRBV7-2; the match to TRBD2 covers 10 bases. Germline CDR1 SGHTA, CDR2 FQGNSA. This CDR3 region has 17 residues. V shed 1 base, J shed 9 bases, and the junction held 15 bases outside the gene matches. The CDR3 region is CASSLGISLAGVRGQYF. The CDR3 DNA follows: TGTGCCAGCAGCTTAGGAATTAGTCTAGCGGGGGTTCGTGGGCAGTACTTC. The whole variable domain, remainder taken from reference TRBV7-2 and TRBJ2-7, is GAGVSQSPSNKVTEKGKDVELRCDPISGHTALYWYRQSLGQGLEFLIYFQGNSAPDKSGLPSDRFSAERTGGSVSTLTIQRTQQEDSAVYLCASSLGISLAGVRGQYFGPGTRLTVT.

The chain has TRBV12-3 or TRBV12-4 and TRBJ1-6, with 9 bases fitting TRBD1. CDR3 length equals 10 residues. The V and J ends lost 11 bases and 19 bases, in that order; junction bases with no gene match: 9. CDR3 loop: CAATRGTGHF. The CDR3, as DNA: TGTGCCGCTACCAGGGGGACAGGGCACTTT.

The CDR3 DNA is TGTGCCAGCAGTTATACAGGATCCGGGGAGCTGTTTTTT. It encodes CASSYTGSGELFF. The chain combines TRBV7-9 with TRBJ2-2, with D maybe TRBD1 (5 bases). V was pared by 6 bases and J by 6 bases, with 11 bases between. This CDR3 region has 13 residues. Germline V gives CDR1 SEHNR, CDR2 FQNEAQ (reference sequence).

The chain is built from TRBV7-2 and TRBJ1-4; a possible D gene is TRBD1 (5 bases). Germline values: CDR1 SGHTA, CDR2 FQGNSA. CDR3 length: 14 residues. Trimming removed 4 bases from V and 5 bases from J, with 11 bases in between. Here the CDR3 DNA reads TGTGCCAGCAGCTCCCAGGGAAGGAATGAAAAACTGTTTTTT. Protein sequence: CASSSQGRNEKLFF. The variable domain in full, with the rest retrieved from reference TRBV7-2 and TRBJ1-4, is GAGVSQSPSNKVTEKGKDVELRCDPISGHTALYWYRQSLGQGLEFLIYFQGNSAPDKSGLPSDRFSAERTGGSVSTLTIQRTQQEDSAVYLCASSSQGRNEKLFFGSGTQLSVL.

The chain joins TRBV6-2 or TRBV6-3 to TRBJ2-1, with 7 positions matching TRBD1. Germline-derived CDR1 and CDR2 are MNHEY and SVGEGT. The CDR3 has 18 residues. V lost 5 bases to trimming and J lost 5 bases; unmatched junction nucleotides: 18. The CDR3 protein is CASSTSTYRGGLHNEQFF. CDR3 nucleotides: TGTGCCAGCAGTACCTCTACTTACAGGGGTGGGCTGCACAATGAGCAGTTCTTC.

This rearrangement joins TRBV28 to TRBJ2-2; a possible D gene is TRBD1 (7 bases). Germline lookup yields CDR1 MDHEN and CDR2 SYDVKM. CDR3 length equals 15 residues. Trimming left V 1 base short and J 4 bases short, with 10 bases between. The CDR3 sequence is CASSLYRGGTGELFF. CDR3 nucleotides: TGTGCCAGCAGTTTATACAGGGGAGGCACCGGGGAGCTGTTTTTT.

The chain links TRBV18 to TRBJ2-5; 8 nucleotides align to TRBD1. This CDR3 comprises 15 residues. J was trimmed by 1 base and V by 2 bases; bases with no gene match: 3. Germline CDR1 is KGHSH and CDR2 is LQKENI. CDR3 coding DNA: TGTGCCAGCTCACCAGGACAGGGCGTCCAAGAGACCCAGTACTTC. Amino acid sequence: CASSPGQGVQETQYF.